The clone carrying this T cell receptor (beta chain) was counted a single time. What it recognizes is unknown. Germline V gives CDR1 MNHEY, CDR2 SVGAGI. The V segment lost 3 bases and the J segment 0 bases; nucleotides outside the gene matches: 9. This CDR3 region has 17 residues. Isolation of PBMCs gave at least 6 million cells per sample. The data originate from a study of blood T cells in healthy people across ages. Study conclusions and caveats: Changes in expanded clonotypes were possibly confounded, as the CMV status of donors was unknown.

Together with a sample-barcoded 5' primer, a J-beta primer mix was included in a second PCR lasting about 6 to 11 cycles. Tags on each cDNA molecule came from a template-switch adaptor with 12 random nucleotides. Every sample produced at least 2.5 million CDR3-containing paired-end reads. MiXCR was run by TCRdb on the 5' RACE reads, yielding one entry per CDR3 protein. The sample yields about 970,000 distinct CDR3 sequences, roughly 51% seen once. The specimen was blood. The rearrangement links TRBV6-5 to TRBJ2-3, with TRBD2 matching over 7 bases. This receptor was obtained from a woman aged 60-70 years in good health. The CDR3: CASSYRRASGSTDTQYF. CDR3 in DNA: TGTGCCAGCAGTTATCGGCGTGCTAGCGGTAGCACAGATACGCAGTATTTT.